The T cell receptor beta chain under discussion was sequenced for a study of blood T cell repertoires in COVID-19 (TCRdb year 2020). At the level of the whole study: Samples covering the acute and convalescent phases of COVID-19 were provided by collaborators in the United States, Italy and Spain. The prospective study material was composed of cDNA or gDNA derived from T cells, B-cell-depleted T cells, or PBMCs. A de-identified subject ID, COVID-19 status, age in years and sex were almost always included in the sample metadata. The samples were drawn from two sources: the first 160 participants of the ongoing ImmuneRACE study, and 1,000 to 1,500 subjects contributed by 6 global collaborators. Deeply sampled blood TCRbeta repertoires from subjects exposed to, actively infected with, or recovered from COVID-19 were included in the dataset. A freely available public database, intended as a resource for researchers studying the immune response to SARS-CoV-2, is where the repertoires were released. Where HLA class I and class II types were available, the types were taken from metadata supplied by the sample provider, not from assay-based typing. Overall results and qualifications from the work: Clinical and demographic metadata were provided uncurated, with the amount varying by source and participant.

TCRbeta CDR3 regions were amplified from genomic DNA using the immunoSEQ Assay, a bias-controlled multiplex PCR. Turning to the authors' computational methods: Within the assay, amplification of reference gene primers was used to estimate how many nucleated cells each sample contained. To quantify the absolute abundance of each unique TCRbeta CDR3 rearrangement, sequence reads were collapsed and filtered. For each sample, productive Simpson clonality was calculated by taking the square root of Simpson's diversity index across productive rearrangements. TCRdb retrieved this table from immuneACCESS and kept in-frame rearrangements only. Not all clones are present; in checked studies, unresolved V genes account for under half, and no reason is known for the remainder. The DNA gave D and trimming, while V, J and clone size come from that table. The sample contains about 120,000 clones, about 80% of them found a single time. Of the sample, just under 7.5% is held by the ten largest clones.

In its sample, this clone was seen a few times. There is no known antigen for this receptor. Per-base quality was not reported, and no clone a single base away is much larger than it. CDR1 MNHEY and CDR2 SMNVEV were looked up in the germline V gene (reference sequence). Ends trimmed: V by 6 bases, J by 6 bases; bases unmatched to a gene: 4. The CDR3 spans 14 residues, from the cysteine through the phenylalanine. The only DNA kept is the CDR3, 42 bases in frame from the first base. The collaborating institutions used their own protocols to collect whole blood in K2EDTA tubes. For TCRbeta analysis, collaborators shipped samples in one of three forms: frozen whole blood, isolated PBMCs, or DNA extracted from either of those sample types.

Recombination joined TRBV27 with TRBJ1-6, with 8 middle bases fitting TRBD1. This TCR was recovered from a man aged 70-80 years with active or convalescent COVID-19. Sequenced: peripheral blood. The nucleotides read TGTGCCAGCAGCTTGGACAGGGCTAATTCACCCCTCCACTTT. It translates as CASSLDRANSPLHF.